This TCR beta chain was recorded in a study of control samples from healthy donors and cancer patients. V lost 4 bases, J lost 13 bases, and 11 bases lay in between. The length of the CDR3 is 12 residues. The germline V gene has CDR1 SEHNR and CDR2 FQNEAQ (reference sequence). This clone was seen a handful of times. The assay was immunoSEQ multiplex PCR, and TCRdb's table has in-frame clones only and misses some. The table shows 75,000 to 90,000 clones, with 86% occurring only once. V is TRBV7-9 and J is TRBJ1-6, with D possibly matching TRBD1 (5 bases). The source material was blood. The sequence came from a man aged 25-45 years in good health. CDR3 sequence: CASSSGNGPLHF. Written as DNA, the CDR3 is TGTGCCAGCAGCTCAGGGAACGGGCCCCTCCACTTT. Together with reference TRBV7-9 and TRBJ1-6, the CDR3 gives the full variable domain: DTGVSQNPRHKITKRGQNVTFRCDPISEHNRLYWYRQTLGQGPEFLTYFQNEAQLEKSRLLSDRFSAERPKGSFSTLEIQRTEQGDSAMYLCASSSGNGPLHFGNGTRLTVT.